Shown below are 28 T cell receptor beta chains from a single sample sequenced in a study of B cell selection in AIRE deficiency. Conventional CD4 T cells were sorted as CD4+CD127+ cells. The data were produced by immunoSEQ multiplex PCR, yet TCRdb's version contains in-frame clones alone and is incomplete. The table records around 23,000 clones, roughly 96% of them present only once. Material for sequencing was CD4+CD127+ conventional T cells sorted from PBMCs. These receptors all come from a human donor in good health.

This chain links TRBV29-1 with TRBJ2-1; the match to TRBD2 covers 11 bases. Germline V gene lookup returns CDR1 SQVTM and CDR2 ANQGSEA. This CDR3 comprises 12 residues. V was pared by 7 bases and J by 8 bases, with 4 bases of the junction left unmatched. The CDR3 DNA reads TGCAGCGCGACTAGCGGGACCCATGAGCAGTTCTTC. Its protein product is CSATSGTHEQFF.

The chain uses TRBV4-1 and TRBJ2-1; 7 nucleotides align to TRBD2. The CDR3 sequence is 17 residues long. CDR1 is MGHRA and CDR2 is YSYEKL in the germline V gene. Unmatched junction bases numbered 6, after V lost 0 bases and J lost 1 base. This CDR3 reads CASSQDQTGGSYNEQFF. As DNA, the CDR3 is TGCGCCAGCAGCCAAGACCAAACGGGAGGATCCTACAATGAGCAGTTCTTC.

CDR3 DNA sequence: TGTGCCAGCAGTTACTCTAGGGGAAATCAGCCCCAGCATTTT. Translated, it gives CASSYSRGNQPQHF. The J gene is TRBJ1-5, the V gene TRBV6-5, with a tentative D call TRBD1 (5 bases). The CDR3 loop spans 14 amino acids. V was pared by 0 bases and J by 4 bases, with 7 bases between. The germline gives CDR1 MNHEY, CDR2 SVGAGI.

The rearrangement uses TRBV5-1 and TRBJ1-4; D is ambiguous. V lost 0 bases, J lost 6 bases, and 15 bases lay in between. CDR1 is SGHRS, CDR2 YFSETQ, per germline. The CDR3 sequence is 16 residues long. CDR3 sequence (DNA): TGCGCCAGCAGCTTGGCCGGCAGTCCAAGGGATGAAAAACTGTTTTTT. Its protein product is CASSLAGSPRDEKLFF.

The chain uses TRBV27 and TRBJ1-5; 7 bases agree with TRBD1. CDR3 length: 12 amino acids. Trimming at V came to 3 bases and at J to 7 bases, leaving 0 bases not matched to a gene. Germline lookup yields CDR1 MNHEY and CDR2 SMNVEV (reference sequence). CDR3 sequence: CASSFRGQPQHF. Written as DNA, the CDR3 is TGTGCCAGCAGTTTCAGGGGGCAGCCCCAGCATTTT.

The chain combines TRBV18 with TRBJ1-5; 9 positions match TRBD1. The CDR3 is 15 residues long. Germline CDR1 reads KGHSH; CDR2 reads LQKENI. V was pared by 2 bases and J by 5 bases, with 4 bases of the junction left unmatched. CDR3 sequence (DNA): TGTGCCAGCTCACCAAGGACAGGGGCTGATCAGCCCCAGCATTTT. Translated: CASSPRTGADQPQHF.

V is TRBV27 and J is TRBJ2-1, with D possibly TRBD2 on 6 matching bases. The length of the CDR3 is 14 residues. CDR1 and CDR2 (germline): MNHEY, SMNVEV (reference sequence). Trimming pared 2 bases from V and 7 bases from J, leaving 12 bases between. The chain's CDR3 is CASSLQASGNEQFF. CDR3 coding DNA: TGTGCCAGCAGTTTACAGGCCAGCGGGAATGAGCAGTTCTTC.

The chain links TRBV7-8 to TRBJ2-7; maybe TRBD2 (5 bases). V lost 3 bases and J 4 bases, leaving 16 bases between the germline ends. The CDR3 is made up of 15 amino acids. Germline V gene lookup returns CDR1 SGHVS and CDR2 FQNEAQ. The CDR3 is CASSFNGVQSYEQYF. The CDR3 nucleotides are TGTGCCAGCAGCTTTAACGGGGTTCAAAGTTACGAGCAGTACTTC.

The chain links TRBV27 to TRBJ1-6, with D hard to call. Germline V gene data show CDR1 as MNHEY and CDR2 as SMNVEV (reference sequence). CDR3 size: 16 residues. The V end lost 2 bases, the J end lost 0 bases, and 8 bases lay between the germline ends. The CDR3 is CASSLRASSYNSPLHF. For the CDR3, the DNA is TGTGCCAGCAGTTTACGTGCGAGCTCCTATAATTCACCCCTCCACTTT.

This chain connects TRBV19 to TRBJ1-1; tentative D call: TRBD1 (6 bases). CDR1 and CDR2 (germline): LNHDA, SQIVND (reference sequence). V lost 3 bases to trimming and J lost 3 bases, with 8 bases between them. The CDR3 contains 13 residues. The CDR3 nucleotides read TGTGCCAGTAGTATGGCAGGGGACACTGAAGCTTTCTTT. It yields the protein CASSMAGDTEAFF.

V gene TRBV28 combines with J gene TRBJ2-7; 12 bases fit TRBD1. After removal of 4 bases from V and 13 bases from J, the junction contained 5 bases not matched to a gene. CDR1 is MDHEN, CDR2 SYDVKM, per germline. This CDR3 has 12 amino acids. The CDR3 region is CASSSGTGGSYF. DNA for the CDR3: TGTGCCAGCAGTTCCGGGACAGGGGGCTCCTACTTC.

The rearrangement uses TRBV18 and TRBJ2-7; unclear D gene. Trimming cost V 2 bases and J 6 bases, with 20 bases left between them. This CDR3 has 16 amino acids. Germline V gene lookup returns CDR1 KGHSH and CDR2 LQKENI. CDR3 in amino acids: CASSPGGQSRLGEQYF. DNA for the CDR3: TGTGCCAGCTCACCAGGTGGTCAGAGTCGGTTAGGCGAGCAGTACTTC.

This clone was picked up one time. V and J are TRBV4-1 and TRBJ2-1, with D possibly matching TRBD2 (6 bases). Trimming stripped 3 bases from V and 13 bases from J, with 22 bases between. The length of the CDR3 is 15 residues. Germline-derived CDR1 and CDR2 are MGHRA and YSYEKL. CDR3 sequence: CASSQHAGTGGVQFF. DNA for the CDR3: TGCGCCAGCAGCCAGCACGCCGGGACTGGAGGGGTACAGTTCTTC.

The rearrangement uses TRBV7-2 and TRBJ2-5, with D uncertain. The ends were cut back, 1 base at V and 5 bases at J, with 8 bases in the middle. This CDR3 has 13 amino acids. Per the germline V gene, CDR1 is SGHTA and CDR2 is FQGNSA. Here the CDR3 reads CASSLGESETQYF. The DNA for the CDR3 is TGTGCCAGCAGCTTAGGAGAATCCGAGACCCAGTACTTC. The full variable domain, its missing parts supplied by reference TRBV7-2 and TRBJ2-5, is GAGVSQSPSNKVTEKGKDVELRCDPISGHTALYWYRQSLGQGLEFLIYFQGNSAPDKSGLPSDRFSAERTGGSVSTLTIQRTQQEDSAVYLCASSLGESETQYFGPGTRLLVL.

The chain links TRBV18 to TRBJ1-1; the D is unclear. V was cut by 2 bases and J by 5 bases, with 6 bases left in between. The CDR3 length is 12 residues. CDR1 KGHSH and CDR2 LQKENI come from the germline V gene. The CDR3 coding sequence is TGTGCCAGCTCACCAGTGGCAACTGAAGCTTTCTTT. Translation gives CASSPVATEAFF.

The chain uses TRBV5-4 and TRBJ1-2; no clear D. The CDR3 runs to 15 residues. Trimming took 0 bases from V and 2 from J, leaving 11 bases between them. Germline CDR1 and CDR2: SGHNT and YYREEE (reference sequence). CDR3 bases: TGTGCCAGCAGCTTGGTCGACCTGGAGAACTATGGCTACACCTTC. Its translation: CASSLVDLENYGYTF.

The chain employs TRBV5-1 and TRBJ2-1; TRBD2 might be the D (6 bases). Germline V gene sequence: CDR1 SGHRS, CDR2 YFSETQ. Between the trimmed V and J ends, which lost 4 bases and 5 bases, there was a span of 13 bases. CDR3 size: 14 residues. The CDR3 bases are TGCGCCAGCAGCGTCCGGGACTTGGACAATGAGCAGTTCTTC. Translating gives CASSVRDLDNEQFF.

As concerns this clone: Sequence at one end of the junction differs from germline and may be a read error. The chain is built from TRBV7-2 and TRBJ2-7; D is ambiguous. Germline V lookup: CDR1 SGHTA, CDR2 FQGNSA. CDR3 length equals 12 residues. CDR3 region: CASSLASSEQYF. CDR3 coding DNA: TGTGCCAGCAGCTTAGCGTCCTCCGAGCAGTACTTC.

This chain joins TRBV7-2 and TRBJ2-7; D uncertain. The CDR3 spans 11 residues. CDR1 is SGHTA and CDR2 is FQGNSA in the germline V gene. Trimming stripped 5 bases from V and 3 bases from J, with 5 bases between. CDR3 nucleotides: TGTGCCAGCAGCCAGTACTACGAGCAGTACTTC. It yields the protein CASSQYYEQYF.

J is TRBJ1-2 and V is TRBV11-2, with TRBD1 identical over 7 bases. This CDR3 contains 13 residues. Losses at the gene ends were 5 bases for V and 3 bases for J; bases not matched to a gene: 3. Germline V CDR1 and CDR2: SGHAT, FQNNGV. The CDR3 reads CASSRTGDYGYTF. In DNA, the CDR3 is TGTGCCAGCAGCCGGACAGGCGACTATGGCTACACCTTC.

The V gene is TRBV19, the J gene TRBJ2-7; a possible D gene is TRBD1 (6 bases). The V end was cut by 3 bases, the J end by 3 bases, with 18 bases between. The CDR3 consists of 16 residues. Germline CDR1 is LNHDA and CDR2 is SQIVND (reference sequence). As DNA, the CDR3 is TGTGCCAGTAGTATGGGATGGGGGCCGGGAAACTACGAGCAGTACTTC. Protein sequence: CASSMGWGPGNYEQYF. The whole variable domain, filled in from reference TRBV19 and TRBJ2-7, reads DGGITQSPKYLFRKEGQNVTLSCEQNLNHDAMYWYRQDPGQGLRLIYYSQIVNDFQKGDIAEGYSVSREKKESFPLTVTSAQKNPTAFYLCASSMGWGPGNYEQYFGPGTRLTVT.

The CDR3 region is CASSYTERNYGYTF. DNA of the CDR3: TGTGCCAGCAGTTACACAGAACGTAACTATGGCTACACCTTC. This rearrangement joins TRBV6-9 to TRBJ1-2; D is ambiguous. The CDR3 contains 14 residues. Trimming pared 3 bases from V and 1 base from J, leaving 9 bases between. In germline, CDR1 is MNHGY, CDR2 SVAAGI.

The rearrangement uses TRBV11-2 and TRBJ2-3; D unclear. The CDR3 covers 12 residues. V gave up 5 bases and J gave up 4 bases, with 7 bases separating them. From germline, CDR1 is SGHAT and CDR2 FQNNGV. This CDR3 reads CASSVRADTQYF. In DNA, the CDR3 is TGTGCCAGCAGCGTCCGGGCAGATACGCAGTATTTT.

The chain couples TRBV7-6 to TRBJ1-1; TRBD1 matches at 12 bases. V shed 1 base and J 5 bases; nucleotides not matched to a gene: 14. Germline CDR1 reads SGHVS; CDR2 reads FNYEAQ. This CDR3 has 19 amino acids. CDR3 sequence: CASSLGGPGTGGDRTEAFF. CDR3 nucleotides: TGTGCCAGCAGCTTAGGGGGACCGGGGACAGGGGGCGATAGGACTGAAGCTTTCTTT. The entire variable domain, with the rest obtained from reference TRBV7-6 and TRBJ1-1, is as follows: GAGVSQSPRYKVTKRGQDVALRCDPISGHVSLYWYRQALGQGPEFLTYFNYEAQQDKSGLPNDRFSAERPEGSISTLTIQRTEQRDSAMYRCASSLGGPGTGGDRTEAFFGQGTRLTVV.

CDR3 sequence (DNA): TGTGCCAGCAGCCTCCAGGCCGCAGATACGCAGTATTTT. Amino acids: CASSLQAADTQYF. This chain links TRBV6-5 with TRBJ2-3; D is ambiguous. CDR1 and CDR2 (germline): MNHEY, SVGAGI. The CDR3 contains 13 residues. Trimming took 6 bases from V and 4 from J, leaving 11 bases between them.

The CDR3 DNA reads as TGTGCCAGCAGCCCCCGGACGGGTGGGCAGTACTTC. This gives the protein CASSPRTGGQYF. The J gene is TRBJ2-7, the V gene TRBV7-4; no definite D call. In germline, CDR1 is SGHVT, CDR2 SQSDAQ. This CDR3 spans 12 amino acids. V lost 5 bases and J 9 bases, leaving 14 bases between the germline ends.

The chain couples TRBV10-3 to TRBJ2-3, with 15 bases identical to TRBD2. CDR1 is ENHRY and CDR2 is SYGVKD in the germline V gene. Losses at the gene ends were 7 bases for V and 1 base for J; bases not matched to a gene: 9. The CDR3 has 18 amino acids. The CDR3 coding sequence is TGTGCCATCACCCAGGGGACTAGCGGGGGGCGAGGCACAGATACGCAGTATTTT. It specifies CAITQGTSGGRGTDTQYF.

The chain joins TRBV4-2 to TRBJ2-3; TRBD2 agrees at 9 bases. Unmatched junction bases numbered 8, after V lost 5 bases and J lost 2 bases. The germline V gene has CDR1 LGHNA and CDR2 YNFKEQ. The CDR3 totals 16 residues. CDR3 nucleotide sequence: TGTGCCAGCAGCGTCGCCCGCGGGGGGGTCACAGATACGCAGTATTTT. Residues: CASSVARGGVTDTQYF.